These 8 T cell receptor beta chains were sequenced from one sample in a study of cytomegalovirus exposure and HLA in healthy donors. Some clones are missing from TCRdb's copy, which holds only in-frame ones; the method was immunoSEQ multiplex PCR. Of fewer than 400,000 clones listed, 88% are singletons. What was sequenced was PBMCs. The receptors were sampled from a man in his thirties or forties in good health and CMV-seronegative.

The genes are TRBV15 and TRBJ1-3; D unresolved. Germline loops: CDR1 LNHNV, CDR2 YYDKDF (reference sequence). The ends were cut back, 0 bases at V and 0 bases at J, with 12 bases in the middle. The CDR3 extends over 17 amino acids. CDR3 sequence reads: CATSRDLWQFSGNTIYF. CDR3 in DNA: TGTGCCACCAGCAGAGATCTTTGGCAGTTCTCTGGAAACACCATATATTTT.

This clone was picked up one time. The J gene is TRBJ2-1, the V gene TRBV5-4; TRBD1 might be the D (6 bases). The V and J ends lost 4 bases and 0 bases respectively, with 8 bases between them. The CDR3 loop spans 14 amino acids. Germline CDR1 and CDR2: SGHNT and YYREEE (reference sequence). CDR3 nucleotide sequence: TGTGCCAGCAGCCCGGACAGCTCCTACAATGAGCAGTTCTTC. This sequence encodes CASSPDSSYNEQFF.

The chain is built from TRBV18 and TRBJ2-4, with TRBD2 matching 15 bases. J gave up 9 bases and V 4 bases, and 7 bases lay outside the gene matches. The CDR3 is 16 amino acids. Per the germline V gene, CDR1 is KGHSH and CDR2 is LQKENI. DNA of the CDR3: TGTGCCAGCTCACATGGGACTAGCGGGGGGTTGAGCATTCAGTACTTC. Its protein product is CASSHGTSGGLSIQYF.

This clone was seen just once. This chain links TRBV5-5 with TRBJ2-3, with 8 bases aligning to TRBD1. Trimming at V came to 2 bases and at J to 9 bases, leaving 8 bases not matched to a gene. Germline V lookup: CDR1 SGHKS, CDR2 YYEKEE (reference sequence). CDR3 size: 14 residues. DNA for the CDR3: TGTGCCAGCAGCTTCCTGGACAGGGTGGACACGCAGTATTTT. Translating gives CASSFLDRVDTQYF.

The rearrangement joins TRBV7-9 to TRBJ1-3; unclear D gene. This CDR3 contains 16 residues. Per germline, CDR1 SEHNR and CDR2 FQNEAQ (reference sequence). Trimming cost V 1 base and J 0 bases, with 10 bases left between them. In nucleotides, the CDR3 is TGTGCCAGCAGCTTAGAGGGAGTCCTCTCTGGAAACACCATATATTTT. Translating it yields CASSLEGVLSGNTIYF.

This clone has more than one count but fewer than ten. The genes are TRBV27 and TRBJ1-6; no clear D gene. Trimming removed 9 bases at V and 9 bases at J, with 18 bases between. Germline lookup yields CDR1 MNHEY and CDR2 SMNVEV (reference sequence). There are 14 residues in the CDR3. The CDR3 here is CASTKTGVSSPLHF. DNA of the CDR3: TGTGCCAGTACAAAGACTGGCGTAAGTTCACCCCTCCACTTT.

The CDR3 DNA reads TGTGCCAGCTCACAACAAACCGGGACTAAGTACAATGAGCAGTTCTTC. Residues: CASSQQTGTKYNEQFF. This chain uses TRBV18 with TRBJ2-1, with TRBD2 identical over 7 bases. J lost 4 bases, V lost 4 bases, and 10 bases had no gene match. Germline CDR1 is KGHSH and CDR2 is LQKENI. The CDR3 loop spans 16 amino acids.

The rearrangement joins TRBV18 to TRBJ2-5; 8 bases are a match to TRBD2. Germline CDR1 reads KGHSH; CDR2 reads LQKENI. CDR3 length equals 16 residues. V trimming: 3 bases; J trimming: 5 bases; junction bases outside the gene matches: 11. The chain's CDR3 is CASSPPPGGPGETQYF. For the CDR3, the DNA is TGTGCCAGCTCACCCCCCCCGGGGGGGCCTGGGGAGACCCAGTACTTC.